This TCR beta chain was profiled in a study of CD8 T cells in ankylosing spondylitis. About this clonotype: Its antigen is currently unknown.

With molecular barcodes, quantitative 5'-RACE was used to make the TCR beta libraries. Via MiXCR, TCRdb re-called the 5' RACE reads, giving one row per CDR3 protein. The data contain about 200,000 distinct CDR3 sequences, roughly 13% of them singletons. General observations from the study: Clones tied to disease were said to be significantly enriched in matched ankylosing spondylitis synovial fluid.

This TCR was recovered from a male donor with ankylosing spondylitis or in good health (not recorded which). The sequencing sample was made of blood, either unsorted or a sorted T cell fraction (not recorded which).

CDR3 in amino acids: CSAREGSHEQYF. The CDR3 region has the DNA TGCAGTGCTAGAGAGGGAAGCCACGAGCAGTACTTC. This rearrangement joins TRBV20-1 to TRBJ2-7; no firm D call. Per the germline V gene, CDR1 is DFQATT and CDR2 is SNEGSKA (reference sequence). The CDR3 covers 12 residues. V lost 0 bases to trimming and J lost 5 bases, with 8 bases between them.